This T cell receptor beta chain was recovered during a study of OX40 agonist ivuxolimab in advanced cancers. Study-level background: Ivuxolimab was an agonistic, fully human IgG2 monoclonal antibody directed against OX40 (CD134), a costimulatory receptor. Intravenous ivuxolimab was administered to patients every 2 weeks at six dose levels: 0.01, 0.1, 0.3, 1.5, 3 and 10 mg/kg. A male proportion of under 85% and a mean age of roughly 55 years, ranging from about 20 to 85, were recorded for the dose-escalation cohort. Of the 50 to 55 patients in dose escalation, around 20 had hepatocellular carcinoma, some 15 had melanoma, 9 had renal cell carcinoma and 9 had head and neck cancer. Patients were allowed to have had prior anti-PD-1, anti-PD-L1 or anti-CTLA-4 therapy, and roughly 40% of the dose-escalation patients had previously received checkpoint inhibitors. The paper reports the monotherapy dose-escalation portion (N of about 47 patients) of the phase I ivuxolimab trial. Peripheral TCRbeta sequencing aimed to test whether ivuxolimab altered TCR sequence diversity and caused clonal T-cell expansion. Partial responses were achieved by three dose-escalation patients, of whom one had hepatocellular carcinoma and two had cutaneous melanoma. What the work shows at the level of the full study, not this receptor alone: At doses from 0.1 to 3.0 mg/kg, clonal expansion was seen in both CD4+ and CD8+ blood T cells between baseline and week 6. In partial responders in the 0.1-3.0 mg/kg groups, normalized peripheral clonal expansion was found to be among the lowest, especially among CD8+ T cells. Low levels of normalized T-cell clonal expansion were also seen in some patients who did not respond. After ivuxolimab, CD8+ T cells had more expanded clones than CD4+ T cells on average. Antigen specificity was not determined for the clonally expanded peripheral T cells.

This clone appeared once. No antigen is known for it. Base qualities are not recorded, but no much larger clone differs from it by a single base. Genomic DNA was isolated from the sorted cells so that the TCRbeta CDR3 region could be sequenced. The immunoSEQ Assay was used to sequence the TCRbeta CDR3 regions. TCRdb re-hosts the immuneACCESS table, in-frame sequences only. Its copies lack some clones; in the studies checked, an unresolved V gene accounts for under half of them, and the cause for the rest is not known. This sample lists around 26,000 clones; 60% to 80% were detected once. The ten largest clones represent 25% of the sample. Patients with autoimmune disease history or receiving systemic immunosuppression were excluded from the trial. In every dose cohort, peripheral blood was drawn for TCR sequencing at baseline, cycle 4 day 1, and cycle 7 day 1. The samples were drawn from a first-in-human, open-label, multicenter phase I dose-escalation trial of ivuxolimab. Adults with locally advanced or metastatic melanoma, renal cell, hepatocellular, or head and neck squamous cell carcinoma were enrolled in the trial. Before TCR sequencing, CD4+ and CD8+ T cells were separately sorted from peripheral blood.

Based on the germline V gene, the CDR1 and CDR2 sequences are SGHDT and YYEEEE. The CDR3 starts with the cysteine, ends with the phenylalanine, and has 15 residues. The DNA shown is the 45-base CDR3, in frame from base 1. V lost 4 bases and J lost 11 bases, and the count of bases not matched to a germline gene is 12. Sample: CD4+ or CD8+ T cells sorted from blood, taken in a trial of the OX40 agonist ivuxolimab. The sequence was obtained from an adult with an advanced solid tumor such as melanoma, head and neck, liver or kidney cancer. The sequence is built from TRBV5-6 and TRBJ1-6; 7 middle bases align to TRBD1. Read as DNA, the sequence is TGTGCCAGCAGCCTGGGTGGCAGGGGGGACCCACCCCTCCACTTT. Translated, it gives CASSLGGRGDPPLHF.